The 29 T cell receptor beta chains below were found in one sample sequenced in a study of cytomegalovirus exposure and HLA in healthy donors. 13 Jbeta primers and 60 Vbeta primers were used for the PCR. Libraries were prepared by immunoSEQ multiplex PCR; TCRdb keeps only in-frame clonotypes and omits some of them. The profile shows some 150,000 clones, 75% to 85% of them singletons. The material sequenced was PBMCs. All receptors come from a man younger than 45 in good health and CMV-seropositive.

This chain joins TRBV6-6 and TRBJ1-5, with D possibly being TRBD1 (5 bases). V was cut by 6 bases and J by 4 bases, with 13 bases left in between. From germline, CDR1 is MNHNY and CDR2 SVGAGI (reference sequence). This CDR3 is built from 14 residues. CDR3 sequence (DNA): TGTGCCAGCAGCCTTGGGAGGGGTAATCAGCCCCAGCATTTT. Amino acids: CASSLGRGNQPQHF.

The chain couples TRBV30 to TRBJ1-3, with D hard to call. Germline assignment: CDR1 GTSNPN and CDR2 SVGIG (reference sequence). The ends were cut back, 3 bases at V and 0 bases at J, with 9 bases in the middle. CDR3 size: 14 residues. In DNA form, the CDR3 reads TGTGCCTGGAGCGAACGGTACTCTGGAAACACCATATATTTT. Translating gives CAWSERYSGNTIYF. Together with reference TRBV30 and TRBJ1-3, the CDR3 gives the full variable domain: SQTIHQWPATLVQPVGSPLSLECTVEGTSNPNLYWYRQAAGRGLQLLFYSVGIGQISSEVPQNLSASRPQDRQFILSSKKLLLSDSGFYLCAWSERYSGNTIYFGEGSWLTVV.

This chain joins TRBV18 and TRBJ2-2, with D possibly being TRBD2 (5 bases). V lost 3 bases to trimming and J lost 1 base, with 9 bases between them. Germline V gene data show CDR1 as KGHSH and CDR2 as LQKENI. CDR3 size: 15 residues. The CDR3 sequence is CASSPGLRNTGELFF. The CDR3, as DNA: TGTGCCAGCTCACCCGGACTTAGGAACACCGGGGAGCTGTTTTTT.

The J gene is TRBJ1-1, the V gene TRBV29-1; D is undetermined. This CDR3 spans 12 amino acids. Trimming left V 3 bases short and J 3 bases short, with 8 bases between. CDR1 and CDR2 (germline): SQVTM, ANQGSEA. Here the CDR3 reads CSVDPRDTEAFF. CDR3 nucleotides: TGCAGCGTTGACCCCCGAGACACTGAAGCTTTCTTT.

The gene calls are TRBV2 and TRBJ2-3, with 9 bases identical to TRBD2. Germline values: CDR1 SNHLY, CDR2 FYNNEI. The CDR3 extends over 13 amino acids. V dropped 7 bases and J dropped 2; count of bases not matched to a gene: 1. CDR3 amino acids: CASKGLATDTQYF. As DNA, the CDR3 is TGTGCCAGCAAGGGACTAGCCACAGATACGCAGTATTTT.

This clone has only a few counts. V gene TRBV5-8 combines with J gene TRBJ2-2, with D perhaps TRBD2 (6 bases). The CDR3 is made up of 14 amino acids. V gave up 2 bases and J gave up 6 bases, with 11 bases separating them. Germline V gives CDR1 SGHTS, CDR2 YDEGEE. The CDR3 sequence is CASSFRGVSGELFF. The CDR3 DNA sequence: TGTGCCAGCAGCTTTCGCGGGGTCTCCGGGGAGCTGTTTTTT.

V usage is TRBV10-3 and J usage is TRBJ1-2; the D gene is possibly TRBD1 (6 bases). The CDR3 spans 17 residues. Germline CDR1 and CDR2: ENHRY and SYGVKD. V lost 3 bases to trimming and J lost 8 bases, with 25 bases between them. The CDR3 sequence: CAISDGRTVPPTRGYTF. As DNA, the CDR3 is TGTGCCATCAGTGACGGCCGGACAGTCCCTCCTACGCGGGGCTACACCTTC.

This clone was detected once. The gene calls are TRBV19 and TRBJ1-5; 10 bases match TRBD1. V was pared by 4 bases and J by 2 bases, with 14 bases of the junction left unmatched. This CDR3 comprises 19 residues. Germline CDR1 LNHDA, CDR2 SQIVND (reference sequence). CDR3 sequence reads: CASSTILDRGQRGNQPQHF. DNA for the CDR3: TGTGCCAGTAGTACAATTTTAGACAGGGGGCAGAGGGGCAATCAGCCCCAGCATTTT.

CDR3 DNA: TGTGCCAGCTCCCCCATACTAGCGGGAGGATACGAGCAGTACTTC. It specifies CASSPILAGGYEQYF. This chain uses TRBV27 with TRBJ2-7; TRBD2 aligns across 12 bases. The CDR3 extends over 15 amino acids. The germline CDR1 and CDR2 sequences are MNHEY and SMNVEV (reference sequence). After removal of 8 bases from V and 4 bases from J, the junction contained 9 bases not matched to a gene.

This chain links TRBV6-1 with TRBJ1-1; unclear D gene. Germline lookup yields CDR1 MNHNS and CDR2 SASEGT. Trimming removed 4 bases from V and 0 bases from J, with 12 bases in between. CDR3 length equals 15 residues. This CDR3 reads CASSVKDTLNTEAFF. CDR3 DNA sequence: TGTGCCAGCAGTGTCAAAGACACCCTGAACACTGAAGCTTTCTTT.

CDR3 in amino acids: CASSPGETQYF. The CDR3, as DNA: TGTGCCAGTAGTCCGGGAGAGACCCAGTACTTC. The chain uses TRBV19 and TRBJ2-5; D remains ambiguous. Trimming pared 5 bases from V and 4 bases from J, leaving 5 bases between. The CDR3 has 11 amino acids. Germline V gives CDR1 LNHDA, CDR2 SQIVND (reference sequence).

The rearrangement joins TRBV15 to TRBJ1-1; D may be TRBD1 (6 bases). Germline V gene data show CDR1 as LNHNV and CDR2 as YYDKDF (reference sequence). This CDR3 region has 15 residues. V was pared by 0 bases and J by 7 bases, with 15 bases between. The chain's CDR3 is CATSRDKGQNIEAFF. In DNA, the CDR3 is TGTGCCACCAGCAGAGACAAGGGACAAAATATTGAAGCTTTCTTT.

The chain joins TRBV7-6 to TRBJ2-7; D perhaps matches TRBD1 (5 bases). Germline CDR1 is SGHVS and CDR2 is FNYEAQ. Trimming took off 5 bases at V and 6 bases at J, with 20 bases between the two ends. CDR3 length: 15 residues. The CDR3 bases are TGTGCCAGCAGCCCGACTCAACAGGAACTCAGCGAGCAGTACTTC. Translation gives CASSPTQQELSEQYF.

The chain employs TRBV30 and TRBJ1-1, with 7 bases lining up with TRBD1. The CDR3 runs to 16 residues. The junction had 9 bases not matched to a gene; V was cut back by 2 bases and J by 0 bases. The germline CDR1 and CDR2 sequences are GTSNPN and SVGIG (reference sequence). In DNA, the CDR3 is TGTGCCTGGAGTTTACCGAACAGGGGTATGAACACTGAAGCTTTCTTT. The encoded protein is CAWSLPNRGMNTEAFF.

This clone appeared a single time. The chain couples TRBV7-8 to TRBJ2-5, with 8 bases matching TRBD2. After removal of 8 bases from V and 1 base from J, the junction contained 6 bases not matched to a gene. CDR1 and CDR2 (germline): SGHVS, FQNEAQ. The CDR3 has 14 amino acids. In nucleotides, the CDR3 is TGTGCCAGCGACCCCCGGGGGGGCCAAGAGACCCAGTACTTC. The encoded protein is CASDPRGGQETQYF.

The genes are TRBV19 and TRBJ2-3; 8 bases line up with TRBD2. The CDR3 is 16 amino acids. Unmatched junction bases numbered 6, after V lost 2 bases and J lost 2 bases. Germline V lookup: CDR1 LNHDA, CDR2 SQIVND (reference sequence). In nucleotides, the CDR3 is TGTGCCAGTAGTATAAGGACTAGCCGATACACAGATACGCAGTATTTT. Its translation: CASSIRTSRYTDTQYF.

This chain connects TRBV7-9 to TRBJ1-1; no definite D call. Trimming removed 4 bases from V and 6 bases from J, with 18 bases in between. The germline CDR1 and CDR2 sequences are SEHNR and FQNEAQ (reference sequence). The CDR3 sequence is 15 residues long. CDR3 loop: CASSSSGVLSPEAFF. The CDR3 nucleotides are TGTGCCAGCAGCTCCTCAGGCGTCCTTTCCCCTGAAGCTTTCTTT. The full variable domain, its missing parts supplied by reference TRBV7-9 and TRBJ1-1, is DTGVSQNPRHKITKRGQNVTFRCDPISEHNRLYWYRQTLGQGPEFLTYFQNEAQLEKSRLLSDRFSAERPKGSFSTLEIQRTEQGDSAMYLCASSSSGVLSPEAFFGQGTRLTVV.

This clone has only a few counts. This chain links TRBV10-1 with TRBJ1-5; possibly TRBD1 for D (5 bases). The germline gives CDR1 WNHNN, CDR2 SYGVQD (reference sequence). V was shortened by 8 bases and J by 4 bases, with 15 bases between the two germline ends. This CDR3 is 14 amino acids long. The CDR3 DNA reads as TGCGCCAGCCCTTCAAGGAGGGGTAATCAGCCCCAGCATTTT. This codes for CASPSRRGNQPQHF.

The V gene is TRBV6-1, the J gene TRBJ2-1; D is possibly TRBD1 (6 bases). The germline V gene has CDR1 MNHNS and CDR2 SASEGT. This CDR3 is built from 14 residues. With 9 bases removed from V and 4 bases from J, the gap between germline ends came to 16 bases. The DNA of the CDR3 is TGTGCCAGTGTACCGGGACAATTATACAATGAGCAGTTCTTC. Its protein is CASVPGQLYNEQFF.

This chain joins TRBV7-8 and TRBJ1-3; 9 positions agree with TRBD1. J gave up 3 bases and V 4 bases, and 7 bases lay outside the gene matches. Looked up from germline, CDR1 is SGHVS and CDR2 is FQNEAQ. The CDR3 sequence is 16 residues long. DNA for the CDR3: TGTGCCAGCAGCTCGTGGACAGGGGACGTTGGAAACACCATATATTTT. It translates to CASSSWTGDVGNTIYF. The full variable domain, completed using reference TRBV7-8 and TRBJ1-3, is GAGVSQSPRYKVAKRGQDVALRCDPISGHVSLFWYQQALGQGPEFLTYFQNEAQLDKSGLPSDRFFAERPEGSVSTLKIQRTQQEDSAVYLCASSSWTGDVGNTIYFGEGSWLTVV.

Only a few counts were recorded for this clone. The J gene is TRBJ2-2, the V gene TRBV25-1; 11 nucleotides agree with TRBD2. J was trimmed by 0 bases and V by 5 bases; bases with no gene match: 5. This CDR3 region has 17 residues. Germline V lookup: CDR1 MGHDK, CDR2 SYGVNS. The CDR3 loop reads CASSSLLAGANTGELFF. DNA for the CDR3: TGTGCCAGCAGTTCCCTACTAGCGGGAGCGAACACCGGGGAGCTGTTTTTT.

The rearrangement links TRBV5-4 to TRBJ1-1; 7 nucleotides match TRBD1. Unmatched junction bases numbered 8, after V lost 3 bases and J lost 6 bases. The germline gives CDR1 SGHNT, CDR2 YYREEE (reference sequence). The CDR3 loop spans 14 amino acids. For the CDR3, the DNA is TGTGCCAGCAGCTCTACAGGGGAAGTTTCTGAAGCTTTCTTT. Its protein product is CASSSTGEVSEAFF.

The gene calls are TRBV2 and TRBJ1-4; perhaps TRBD1 as D (5 bases). Trimming removed 7 bases at V and 8 bases at J, with 17 bases between. The CDR3 is 14 amino acids. Looked up from germline, CDR1 is SNHLY and CDR2 is FYNNEI. In DNA form, the CDR3 reads TGTGCCAGCACCTCCGGGACGGGAGGGGAAAAACTGTTTTTT. Protein: CASTSGTGGEKLFF.

This chain joins TRBV6-1 and TRBJ2-2, with D possibly TRBD1 on 6 matching bases. The CDR3 length is 14 residues. The germline V gene has CDR1 MNHNS and CDR2 SASEGT. V was shortened by 5 bases and J by 6 bases, with 13 bases between the two germline ends. CDR3 sequence reads: CASSSQGSAGELFF. The CDR3 nucleotides read TGTGCCAGCAGTTCTCAGGGGAGCGCCGGGGAGCTGTTTTTT.

This chain connects TRBV7-2 to TRBJ1-1; D unresolved. Trimming took off 0 bases at V and 4 bases at J, with 9 bases between the two ends. This CDR3 is built from 14 residues. Germline-derived CDR1 and CDR2 are SGHTA and FQGNSA. In DNA form, the CDR3 reads TGTGCCAGCAGCTTAGCATGGGCGAGCACTGAAGCTTTCTTT. As protein: CASSLAWASTEAFF.

The chain links TRBV11-2 to TRBJ2-7; 11 positions match TRBD2. The V gene's germline CDR1 is SGHAT and CDR2 FQNNGV. The trim removed 4 bases at V and 3 bases at J, leaving 5 bases unmatched. The CDR3 length is 15 residues. The CDR3 loop reads CASSSGLAGIYEQYF. CDR3 DNA: TGTGCCAGCAGCTCCGGACTAGCGGGTATCTACGAGCAGTACTTC. Supplemented by reference TRBV11-2 and TRBJ2-7, the full variable domain reads EAGVAQSPRYKIIEKRQSVAFWCNPISGHATLYWYQQILGQGPKLLIQFQNNGVVDDSQLPKDRFSAERLKGVDSTLKIQPAKLEDSAVYLCASSSGLAGIYEQYFGPGTRLTVT.

The rearrangement uses TRBV27 and TRBJ2-7, with 7 bases matching TRBD2. The CDR3 length is 13 residues. The junction had 9 bases not matched to a gene; V was cut back by 10 bases and J by 3 bases. Germline loops: CDR1 MNHEY, CDR2 SMNVEV (reference sequence). The CDR3 reads CATSRGEGYEQYF. DNA of the CDR3: TGTGCCACCTCTCGGGGGGAAGGCTACGAGCAGTACTTC.

The V call is TRBV4-1, the J call TRBJ2-5, with D uncertain. V lost 1 base and J lost 1, with 7 bases in between. This CDR3 has 14 residues. Germline assignment: CDR1 MGHRA and CDR2 YSYEKL. CDR3 coding DNA: TGCGCCAGCAGCCAAGGACTGACCCAAGAGACCCAGTACTTC. Residues: CASSQGLTQETQYF.

The rearrangement uses TRBV7-8 and TRBJ2-6; TRBD2 is a possible D gene (5 bases). V lost 5 bases and J lost 0, with 8 bases in between. Germline V gives CDR1 SGHVS, CDR2 FQNEAQ. The CDR3 length is 15 residues. CDR3 loop: CASSPGVSGANVLTF. In DNA, the CDR3 is TGTGCCAGCAGCCCCGGGGTCTCTGGGGCCAACGTCCTGACTTTC. The full variable domain, in which reference TRBV7-8 and TRBJ2-6 provide the parts outside the CDR3, is GAGVSQSPRYKVAKRGQDVALRCDPISGHVSLFWYQQALGQGPEFLTYFQNEAQLDKSGLPSDRFFAERPEGSVSTLKIQRTQQEDSAVYLCASSPGVSGANVLTFGAGSRLTVL.